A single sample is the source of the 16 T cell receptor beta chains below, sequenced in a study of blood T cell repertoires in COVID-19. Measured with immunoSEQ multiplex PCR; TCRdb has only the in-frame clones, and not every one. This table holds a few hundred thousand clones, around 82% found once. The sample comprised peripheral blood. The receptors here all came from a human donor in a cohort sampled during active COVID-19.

The CDR3 DNA reads TGTGCCAGCTCACCACCGGAAGGGGCAAGAGAAAAACTGTTTTTT. Amino acid sequence: CASSPPEGAREKLFF. The chain joins TRBV18 to TRBJ1-4, with D perhaps matching TRBD1 (5 bases). V lost 0 bases and J 8 bases, leaving 13 bases between the germline ends. Germline V gene sequence: CDR1 KGHSH, CDR2 LQKENI. The CDR3 is made up of 15 amino acids.

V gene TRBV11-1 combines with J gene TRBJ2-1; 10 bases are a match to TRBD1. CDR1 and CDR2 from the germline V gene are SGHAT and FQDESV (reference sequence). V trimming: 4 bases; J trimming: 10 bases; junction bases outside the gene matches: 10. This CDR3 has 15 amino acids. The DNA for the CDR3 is TGTGCCAGCAGCTCATTCCGGGACAGGGGAAGGGAGCAGTTCTTC. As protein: CASSSFRDRGREQFF.

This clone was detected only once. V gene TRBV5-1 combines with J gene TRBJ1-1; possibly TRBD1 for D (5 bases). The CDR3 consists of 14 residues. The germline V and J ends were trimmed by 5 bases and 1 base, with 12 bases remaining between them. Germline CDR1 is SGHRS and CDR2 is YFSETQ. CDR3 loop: CASSLSGGNTEAFF. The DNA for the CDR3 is TGCGCCAGCAGTTTATCGGGGGGGAACACTGAAGCTTTCTTT.

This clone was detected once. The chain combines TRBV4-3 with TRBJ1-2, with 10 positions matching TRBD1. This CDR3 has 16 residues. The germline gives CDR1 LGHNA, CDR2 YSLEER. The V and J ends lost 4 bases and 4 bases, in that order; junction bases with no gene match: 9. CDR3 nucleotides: TGCGCCAGCAGCCGGGACAGGGGTGGATCGGGCTATGGCTACACCTTC. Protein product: CASSRDRGGSGYGYTF.

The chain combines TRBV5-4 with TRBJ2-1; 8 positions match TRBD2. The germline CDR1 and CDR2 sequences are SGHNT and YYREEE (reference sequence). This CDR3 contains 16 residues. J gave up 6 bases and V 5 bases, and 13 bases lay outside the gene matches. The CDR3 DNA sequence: TGTGCCAGCAGACCCCCTCTCGCGGGGGGCCCCAATGAGCAGTTCTTC. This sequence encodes CASRPPLAGGPNEQFF.

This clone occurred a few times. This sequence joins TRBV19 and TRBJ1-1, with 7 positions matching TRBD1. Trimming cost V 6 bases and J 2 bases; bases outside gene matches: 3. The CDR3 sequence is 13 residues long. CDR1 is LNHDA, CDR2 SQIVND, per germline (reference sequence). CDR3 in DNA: TGTGCCAGTAGGGACAGGCTAAACACTGAAGCTTTCTTT. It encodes CASRDRLNTEAFF.

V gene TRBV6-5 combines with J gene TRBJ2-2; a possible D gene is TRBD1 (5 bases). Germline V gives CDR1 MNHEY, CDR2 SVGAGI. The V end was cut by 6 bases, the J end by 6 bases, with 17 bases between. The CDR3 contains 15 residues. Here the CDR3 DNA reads TGTGCCAGCAGGAAACTCGGTGCCAGGGCCGGGGAGCTGTTTTTT. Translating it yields CASRKLGARAGELFF.

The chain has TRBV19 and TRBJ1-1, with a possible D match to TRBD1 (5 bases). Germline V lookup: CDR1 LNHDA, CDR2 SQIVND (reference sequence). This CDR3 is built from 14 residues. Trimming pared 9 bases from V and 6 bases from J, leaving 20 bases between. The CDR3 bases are TGTGCCAGCACCAATCCTCAGGGCTCTTCTGAAGCTTTCTTT. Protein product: CASTNPQGSSEAFF.

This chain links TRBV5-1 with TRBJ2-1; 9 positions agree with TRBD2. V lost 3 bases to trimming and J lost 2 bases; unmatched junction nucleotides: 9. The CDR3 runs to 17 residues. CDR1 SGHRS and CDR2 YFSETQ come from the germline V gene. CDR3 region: CASSYTIAGVPYNEQFF. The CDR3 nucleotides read TGCGCCAGCAGCTACACTATAGCGGGAGTACCCTACAATGAGCAGTTCTTC.

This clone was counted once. The CDR3 protein is CASSPRSQGKEQYF. The CDR3 DNA reads as TGTGCCAGCAGCCCTAGATCCCAGGGAAAAGAGCAGTACTTC. V usage is TRBV7-2 and J usage is TRBJ2-7, with D perhaps TRBD1 (5 bases). CDR3 size: 14 residues. Trimming cost V 5 bases and J 7 bases, with 18 bases left between them. The germline CDR1 and CDR2 sequences are SGHTA and FQGNSA.

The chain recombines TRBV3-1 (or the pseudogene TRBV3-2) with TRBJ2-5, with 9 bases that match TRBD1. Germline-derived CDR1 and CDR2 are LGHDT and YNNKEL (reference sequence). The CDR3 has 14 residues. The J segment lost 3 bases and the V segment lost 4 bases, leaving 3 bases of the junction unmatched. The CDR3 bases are TGTGCCAGCAGCCTACGGACAGGGGAAGAGACCCAGTACTTC. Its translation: CASSLRTGEETQYF.

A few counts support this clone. The CDR3 protein is CASSLKGWNYGYTF. In nucleotides, the CDR3 is TGTGCCAGCAGCTTGAAGGGGTGGAACTATGGCTACACCTTC. The chain joins TRBV5-6 to TRBJ1-2; maybe TRBD1 (5 bases). The CDR3 is made up of 14 amino acids. CDR1 SGHDT and CDR2 YYEEEE come from the germline V gene. Trimming pared 1 base from V and 2 bases from J, leaving 9 bases between.

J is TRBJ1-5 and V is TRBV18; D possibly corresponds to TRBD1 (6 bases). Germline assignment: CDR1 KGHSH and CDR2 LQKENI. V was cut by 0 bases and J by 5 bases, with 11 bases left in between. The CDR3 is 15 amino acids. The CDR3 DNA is TGTGCCAGCTCACCACCGGGACAACGGGATCAGCCCCAGCATTTT. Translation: CASSPPGQRDQPQHF.

The CDR3 nucleotides are TGTGCCAGCAGCCCCCGAGTAGTAAGCGCGCGGGAGGGGAACACTGAAGCTTTCTTT. Its translation is CASSPRVVSAREGNTEAFF. The genes are TRBV11-2 and TRBJ1-1, with D uncertain. There are 19 residues in the CDR3. V was clipped by 5 bases and J by 1 base, with 26 bases between them. Germline V CDR1 and CDR2: SGHAT, FQNNGV.

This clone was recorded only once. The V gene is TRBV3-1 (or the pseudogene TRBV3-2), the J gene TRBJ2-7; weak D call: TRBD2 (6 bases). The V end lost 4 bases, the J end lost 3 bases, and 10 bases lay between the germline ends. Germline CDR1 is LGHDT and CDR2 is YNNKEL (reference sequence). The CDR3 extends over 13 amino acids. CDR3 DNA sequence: TGTGCCAGCAGCCCGGGACTGTTCTACGAGCAGTACTTC. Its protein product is CASSPGLFYEQYF.

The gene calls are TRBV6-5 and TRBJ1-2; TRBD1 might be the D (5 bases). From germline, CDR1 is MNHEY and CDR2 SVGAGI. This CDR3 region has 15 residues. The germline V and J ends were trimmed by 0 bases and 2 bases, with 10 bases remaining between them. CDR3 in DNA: TGTGCCAGCAGTTACTCGCCAGGGATGAACTATGGCTACACCTTC. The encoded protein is CASSYSPGMNYGYTF.